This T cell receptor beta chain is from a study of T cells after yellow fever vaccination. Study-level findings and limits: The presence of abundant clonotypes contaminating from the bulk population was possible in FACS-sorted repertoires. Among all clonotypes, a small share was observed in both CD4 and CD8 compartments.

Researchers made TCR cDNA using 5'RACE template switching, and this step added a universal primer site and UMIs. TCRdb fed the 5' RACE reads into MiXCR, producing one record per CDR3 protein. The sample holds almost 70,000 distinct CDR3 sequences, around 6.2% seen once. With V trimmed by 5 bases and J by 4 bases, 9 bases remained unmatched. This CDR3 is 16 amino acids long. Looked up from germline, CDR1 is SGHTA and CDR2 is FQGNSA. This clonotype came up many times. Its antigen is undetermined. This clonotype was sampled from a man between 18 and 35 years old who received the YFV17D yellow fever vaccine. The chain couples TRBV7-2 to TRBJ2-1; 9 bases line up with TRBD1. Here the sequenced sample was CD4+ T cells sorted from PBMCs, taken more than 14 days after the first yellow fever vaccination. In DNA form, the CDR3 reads TGTGCCAGCAGCCCTCATGGACAGGGGCTGTACAATGAGCAGTTCTTC. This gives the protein CASSPHGQGLYNEQFF.